This T cell receptor beta chain emerged from a study of human T cells and chemical hapten exposure. Across the whole study: Each patch test put 0.01% DPC on the upper back, and results were read at 6 days.

The library tagged each cDNA molecule with unique molecular identifiers. TCRdb used MiXCR to reprocess the RACE reads, holding one entry per CDR3 protein. The sample has roughly 200,000 distinct CDR3 sequences, around 24% seen once. As to time point: patch test 1, 2 weeks after DPC sensitization. The sample's treatment: therapeutic diphenylcyclopropenone sensitization with weekly scalp DPC. This CDR3 spans 14 amino acids. Per the germline V gene, CDR1 is SGHTA and CDR2 is FQGNSA. The V and J ends lost 5 bases and 0 bases respectively, with 8 bases between them. The input for sequencing was whole blood, taken in connection with sensitization to the hapten diphenylcyclopropenone (DPC). The rearrangement links TRBV7-2 to TRBJ1-5; D unclear. The receptor was derived from a woman aged 45-65 years with alopecia areata. Some clones in this sample may be carry-over from other donors' samples. CDR3 coding DNA: TGTGCCAGCAGCCTCTCAGCTAGCAATCAGCCCCAGCATTTT. Encoded protein: CASSLSASNQPQHF. The full variable domain, its missing parts supplied by reference TRBV7-2 and TRBJ1-5, is GAGVSQSPSNKVTEKGKDVELRCDPISGHTALYWYRQSLGQGLEFLIYFQGNSAPDKSGLPSDRFSAERTGGSVSTLTIQRTQQEDSAVYLCASSLSASNQPQHFGDGTRLSIL.